The 3 T cell receptor beta chains below all came from one sample that was sequenced in a study of control samples from healthy donors and cancer patients. Data came from immunoSEQ multiplex PCR; TCRdb stores just in-frame clones and leaves some out. This table has 150,000 to 200,000 clones, around 91% appearing once. The specimen sequenced was blood. The receptors were sampled from a woman aged 45-60 years in good health.

The V and J genes are TRBV9 and TRBJ2-2; TRBD2 matches at 9 bases. J gave up 5 bases and V 3 bases, and 14 bases lay outside the gene matches. This CDR3 contains 18 residues. CDR1 and CDR2 from the germline V gene are SGDLS and YYNGEE. The CDR3 nucleotides read TGTGCCAGCAGCGGACACTTCGCGGGGGGGACAAAAACCGGGGAGCTGTTTTTT. Translating it yields CASSGHFAGGTKTGELFF.

The rearrangement joins TRBV7-3 to TRBJ1-6, with a weak D call TRBD1 (6 bases). V was cut by 4 bases and J by 7 bases, with 11 bases left in between. This CDR3 has 14 amino acids. Germline V gene lookup returns CDR1 SGHTA and CDR2 FQGTGA. The CDR3 reads CASSSSGDNSPLHF. CDR3 sequence (DNA): TGTGCCAGCAGCTCTTCAGGGGACAATTCACCCCTCCACTTT.

This rearrangement joins TRBV3-1 (or the pseudogene TRBV3-2) to TRBJ1-1, with D possibly matching TRBD1 (5 bases). Trimming removed 0 bases at V and 3 bases at J, with 11 bases between. Germline V gives CDR1 LGHDT, CDR2 YNNKEL (reference sequence). This CDR3 comprises 15 residues. The CDR3 bases are TGTGCCAGCAGCCAAGAAACAGGAGGGCACACTGAAGCTTTCTTT. Translated: CASSQETGGHTEAFF.